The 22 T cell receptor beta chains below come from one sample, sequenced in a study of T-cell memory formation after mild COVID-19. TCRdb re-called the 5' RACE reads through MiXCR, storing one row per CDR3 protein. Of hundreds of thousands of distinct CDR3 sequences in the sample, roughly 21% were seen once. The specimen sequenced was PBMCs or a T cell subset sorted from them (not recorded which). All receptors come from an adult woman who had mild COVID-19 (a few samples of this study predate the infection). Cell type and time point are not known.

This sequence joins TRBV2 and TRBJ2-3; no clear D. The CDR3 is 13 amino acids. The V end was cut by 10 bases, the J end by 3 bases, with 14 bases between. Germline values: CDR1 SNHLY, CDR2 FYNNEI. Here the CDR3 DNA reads TGTGCCATAGTTAGGTTAGGAACAGATACGCAGTATTTT. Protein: CAIVRLGTDTQYF.

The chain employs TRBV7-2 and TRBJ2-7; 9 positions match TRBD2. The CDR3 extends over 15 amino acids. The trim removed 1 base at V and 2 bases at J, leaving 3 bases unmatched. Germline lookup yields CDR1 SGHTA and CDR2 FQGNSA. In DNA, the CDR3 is TGTGCCAGCAGCTTAGGTGGCGGGGGGGCCTACGAGCAGTACTTC. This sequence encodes CASSLGGGGAYEQYF.

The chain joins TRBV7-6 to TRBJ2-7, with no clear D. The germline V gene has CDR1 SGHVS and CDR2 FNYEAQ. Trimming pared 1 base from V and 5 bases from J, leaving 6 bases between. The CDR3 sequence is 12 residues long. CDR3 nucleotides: TGTGCCAGCAGCTTAGTCCCGGACGAGCAGTACTTC. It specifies CASSLVPDEQYF.

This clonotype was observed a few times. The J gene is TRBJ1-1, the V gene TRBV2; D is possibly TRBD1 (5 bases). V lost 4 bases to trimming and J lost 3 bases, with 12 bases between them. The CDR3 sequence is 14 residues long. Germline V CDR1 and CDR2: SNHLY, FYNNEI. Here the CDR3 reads CASSVNMGHTEAFF. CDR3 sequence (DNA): TGTGCCAGCAGTGTTAACATGGGGCACACTGAAGCTTTCTTT.

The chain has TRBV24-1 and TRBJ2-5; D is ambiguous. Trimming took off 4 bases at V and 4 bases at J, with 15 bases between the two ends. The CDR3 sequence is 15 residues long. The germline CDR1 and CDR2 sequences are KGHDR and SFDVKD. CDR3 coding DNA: TGTGCCACCAGTGACCGTCGACCTAACAGAGAGACCCAGTACTTC. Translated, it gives CATSDRRPNRETQYF.

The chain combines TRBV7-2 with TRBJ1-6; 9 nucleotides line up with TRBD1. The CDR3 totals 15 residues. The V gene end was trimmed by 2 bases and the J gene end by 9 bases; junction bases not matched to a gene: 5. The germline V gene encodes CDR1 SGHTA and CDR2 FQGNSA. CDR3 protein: CASSLPQGASSPLHF. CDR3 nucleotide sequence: TGTGCCAGCAGCTTACCACAGGGGGCGAGTTCACCCCTCCACTTT.

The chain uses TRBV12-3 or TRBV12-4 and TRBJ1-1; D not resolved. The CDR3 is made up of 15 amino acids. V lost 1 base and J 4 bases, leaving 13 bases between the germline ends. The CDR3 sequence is CASSLGVGRSTEAFF. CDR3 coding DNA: TGTGCCAGCAGTTTAGGGGTAGGCCGAAGCACTGAAGCTTTCTTT.

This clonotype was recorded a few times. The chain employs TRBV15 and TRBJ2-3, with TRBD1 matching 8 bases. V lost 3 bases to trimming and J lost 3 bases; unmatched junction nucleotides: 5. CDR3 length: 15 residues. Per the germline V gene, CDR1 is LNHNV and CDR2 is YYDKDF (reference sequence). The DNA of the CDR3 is TGTGCCACCAGCAGCCCAGGGGGCGCGACAGATACGCAGTATTTT. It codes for CATSSPGGATDTQYF. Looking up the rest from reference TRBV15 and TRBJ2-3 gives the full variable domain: DAMVIQNPRYQVTQFGKPVTLSCSQTLNHNVMYWYQQKSSQAPKLLFHYYDKDFNNEADTPDNFQSRRPNTSFCFLDIRSPGLGDTAMYLCATSSPGGATDTQYFGPGTRLTVL.

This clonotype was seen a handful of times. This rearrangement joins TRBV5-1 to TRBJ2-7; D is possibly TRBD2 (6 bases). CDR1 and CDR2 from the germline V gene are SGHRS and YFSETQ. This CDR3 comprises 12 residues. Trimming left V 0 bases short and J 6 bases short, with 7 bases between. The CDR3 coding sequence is TGCGCCAGCAGCTTGGGGAGGGGCGAGCAGTACTTC. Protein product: CASSLGRGEQYF.

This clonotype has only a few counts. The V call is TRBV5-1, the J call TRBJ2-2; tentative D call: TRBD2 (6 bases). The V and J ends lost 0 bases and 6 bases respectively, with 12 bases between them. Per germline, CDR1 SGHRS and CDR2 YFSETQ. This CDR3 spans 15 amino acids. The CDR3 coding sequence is TGCGCCAGCAGCTTGGCAGGGAAGCGGGCCGGGGAGCTGTTTTTT. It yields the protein CASSLAGKRAGELFF.

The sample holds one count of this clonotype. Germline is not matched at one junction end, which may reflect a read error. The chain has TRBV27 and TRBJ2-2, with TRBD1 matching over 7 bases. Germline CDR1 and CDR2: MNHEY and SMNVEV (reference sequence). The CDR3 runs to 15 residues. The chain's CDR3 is CSSSSDRQATGELFF. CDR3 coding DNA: TGTTCCAGCAGTTCGGACAGGCAGGCGACCGGGGAGCTGTTTTTT.

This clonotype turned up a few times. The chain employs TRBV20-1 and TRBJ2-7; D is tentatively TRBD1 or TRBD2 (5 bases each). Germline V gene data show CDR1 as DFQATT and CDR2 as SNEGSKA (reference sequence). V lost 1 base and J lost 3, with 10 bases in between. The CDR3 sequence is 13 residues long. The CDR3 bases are TGCAGTGCTAGAGGAGTGGGGGACTACGAGCAGTACTTC. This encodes CSARGVGDYEQYF.

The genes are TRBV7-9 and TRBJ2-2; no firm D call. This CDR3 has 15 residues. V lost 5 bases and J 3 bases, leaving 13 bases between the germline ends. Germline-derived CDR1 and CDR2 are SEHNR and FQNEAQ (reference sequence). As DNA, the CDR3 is TGTGCCAGCAGCCCCTTAGTGGTTTACACCGGGGAGCTGTTTTTT. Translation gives CASSPLVVYTGELFF.

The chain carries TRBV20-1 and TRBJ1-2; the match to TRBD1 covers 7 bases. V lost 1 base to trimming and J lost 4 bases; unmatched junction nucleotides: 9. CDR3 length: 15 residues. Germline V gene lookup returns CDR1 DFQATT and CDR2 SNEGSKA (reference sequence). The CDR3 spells CSARGYRGLPYGYTF. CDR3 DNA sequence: TGCAGTGCTAGAGGGTACAGGGGTCTGCCCTATGGCTACACCTTC.

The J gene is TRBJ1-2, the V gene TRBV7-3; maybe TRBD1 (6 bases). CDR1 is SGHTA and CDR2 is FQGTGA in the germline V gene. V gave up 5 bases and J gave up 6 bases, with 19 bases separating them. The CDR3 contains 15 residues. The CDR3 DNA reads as TGTGCCAGCAGCACAGGGTCTCTCTCACCTGATGGCTACACCTTC. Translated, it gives CASSTGSLSPDGYTF. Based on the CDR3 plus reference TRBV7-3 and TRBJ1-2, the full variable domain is GAGVSQTPSNKVTEKGKYVELRCDPISGHTALYWYRQSLGQGPEFLIYFQGTGAADDSGLPNDRFFAVRPEGSVSTLKIQRTERGDSAVYLCASSTGSLSPDGYTFGSGTRLTVV.

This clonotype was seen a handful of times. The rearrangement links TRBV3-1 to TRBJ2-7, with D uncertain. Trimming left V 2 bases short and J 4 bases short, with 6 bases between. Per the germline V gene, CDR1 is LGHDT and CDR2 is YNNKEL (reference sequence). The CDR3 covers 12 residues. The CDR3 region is CASSQRTYEQYF. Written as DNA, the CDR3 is TGTGCCAGCAGCCAAAGGACGTACGAGCAGTACTTC.

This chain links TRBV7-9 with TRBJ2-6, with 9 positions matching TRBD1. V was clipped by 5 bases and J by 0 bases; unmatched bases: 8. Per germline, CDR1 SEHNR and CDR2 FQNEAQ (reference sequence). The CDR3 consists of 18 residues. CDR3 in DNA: TGTGCCAGCAGCCCACCCCCGGGACAGGGCTCTGGGGCCAACGTCCTGACTTTC. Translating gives CASSPPPGQGSGANVLTF.

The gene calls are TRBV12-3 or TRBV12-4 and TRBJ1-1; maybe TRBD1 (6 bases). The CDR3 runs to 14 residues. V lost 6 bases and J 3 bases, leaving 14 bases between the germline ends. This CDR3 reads CASSLRGEDTEAFF. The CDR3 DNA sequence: TGTGCCAGCAGCCTCAGGGGTGAAGACACTGAAGCTTTCTTT.

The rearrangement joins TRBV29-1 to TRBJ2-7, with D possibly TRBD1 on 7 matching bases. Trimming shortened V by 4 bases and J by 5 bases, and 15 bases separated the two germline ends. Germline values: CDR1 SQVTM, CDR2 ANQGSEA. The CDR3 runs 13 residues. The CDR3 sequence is CSVAPDRRDEQYF. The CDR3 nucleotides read TGCAGCGTTGCCCCGGACAGGAGGGACGAGCAGTACTTC.

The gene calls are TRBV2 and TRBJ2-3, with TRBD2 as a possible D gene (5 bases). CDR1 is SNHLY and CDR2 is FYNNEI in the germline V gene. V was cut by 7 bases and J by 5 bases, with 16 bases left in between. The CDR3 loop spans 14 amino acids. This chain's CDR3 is CASTSGWDQDTQYF. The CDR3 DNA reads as TGTGCCAGCACGTCGGGGTGGGATCAAGATACGCAGTATTTT.

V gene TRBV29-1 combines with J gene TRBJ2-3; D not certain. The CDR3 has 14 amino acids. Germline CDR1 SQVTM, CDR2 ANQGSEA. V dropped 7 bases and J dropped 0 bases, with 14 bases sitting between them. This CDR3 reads CSAVFAASTDTQYF. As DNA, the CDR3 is TGCAGCGCGGTCTTTGCGGCGAGCACAGATACGCAGTATTTT.

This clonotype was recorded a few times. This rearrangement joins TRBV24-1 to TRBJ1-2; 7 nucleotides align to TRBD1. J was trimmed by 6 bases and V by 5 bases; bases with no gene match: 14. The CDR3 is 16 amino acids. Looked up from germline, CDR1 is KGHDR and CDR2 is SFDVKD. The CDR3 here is CATSAGQVDRVHGYTF. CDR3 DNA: TGTGCCACCAGTGCTGGGCAGGTCGACAGGGTCCATGGCTACACCTTC.